The 19 T cell receptor beta chains reported below all come from one sample, sequenced in a study of CD8+CD57+ T cells in acquired aplastic anemia. CDR3 and TCR beta VDJ profiling relied on genomic DNA as the template. TCRdb re-derived calls from the reads in MiXCR, one entry per CDR3 protein. The sample has approximately 130,000 distinct CDR3 sequences; around two fifths are singletons. Sequenced material: sorted CD4+, CD8+, or CD8+CD57+ T cells (not recorded which) from PBMCs. These receptors all stem from a human donor in good health, serving as a control.

There are a few counts of this clonotype. The V call is TRBV12-3 or TRBV12-4, the J call TRBJ2-1; D may be TRBD1 or TRBD2 (6 bases each). V shed 1 base and J shed 9 bases, with 16 bases lying between them. This CDR3 spans 15 amino acids. DNA for the CDR3: TGTGCCAGCAGTTTAGGGGGCCCGGGGGCAATTGAGCAGTTCTTC. This codes for CASSLGGPGAIEQFF.

This clonotype was detected ten times or more. The chain joins TRBV30 to TRBJ2-7; TRBD1 matches 7 bases. The CDR3 contains 13 residues. Trimming took 3 bases from V and 1 from J; bases not matched to a gene: 3. CDR1 and CDR2 from the germline V gene are GTSNPN and SVGIG (reference sequence). Here the CDR3 reads CAWSRDSSYEQYF. In DNA form, the CDR3 reads TGTGCCTGGAGCCGGGACAGTTCCTACGAGCAGTACTTC.

This clonotype was counted at least ten times. The V gene is TRBV7-9, the J gene TRBJ2-3, with 8 bases that match TRBD2. Unmatched junction bases numbered 16, after V lost 5 bases and J lost 3 bases. The CDR3 sequence is 18 residues long. Germline V gene data show CDR1 as SEHNR and CDR2 as FQNEAQ (reference sequence). CDR3 sequence reads: CASSASLGAGVGTDTQYF. The CDR3 region has the DNA TGTGCCAGCAGCGCCTCCCTCGGAGCGGGAGTTGGGACAGATACGCAGTATTTT.

This clonotype was seen repeatedly, ten times or more. The genes are TRBV20-1 and TRBJ1-1; D is uncertain. Looked up from germline, CDR1 is DFQATT and CDR2 is SNEGSKA (reference sequence). The V and J ends lost 5 bases and 10 bases respectively, with 14 bases between them. The CDR3 length is 11 residues. Written as DNA, the CDR3 is TGCAGTGCTTCGGGGTCTCGGGGAGCTTTCTTT. It translates to CSASGSRGAFF.

In DNA form, the CDR3 reads TGTGCCAGCAGACGGACAGGGAGGGACACTGAAGCTTTCTTT. Translating it yields CASRRTGRDTEAFF. The chain joins TRBV25-1 to TRBJ1-1; TRBD1 agrees at 8 bases. This CDR3 comprises 14 residues. Germline assignment: CDR1 MGHDK and CDR2 SYGVNS. The V and J ends lost 6 bases and 3 bases, in that order; junction bases with no gene match: 6.

This clonotype was seen a few times. One base away lies a much larger clone, so this may be a sequencing read error. The chain couples TRBV5-1 to TRBJ2-3; TRBD2 aligns across 12 bases. Per germline, CDR1 SGHRS and CDR2 YFSETQ. The junction had 10 bases not matched to a gene; V was cut back by 3 bases and J by 5 bases. The CDR3 is 17 residues long. The DNA of the CDR3 is TGCGCCAGCAGCTCGGTCCTAGCGGGAGGGCCGCAAGATACGCAGTATTTT. This gives the protein CASSSVLAGGPQDTQYF.

This clonotype was counted once. The chain is built from TRBV2 and TRBJ1-1; D gene uncertain. Germline assignment: CDR1 SNHLY and CDR2 FYNNEI. This CDR3 has 13 amino acids. Trimming removed 8 bases from V and 4 bases from J, with 14 bases in between. The CDR3 reads CASFGMMSTEAFF. The CDR3 DNA follows: TGTGCCAGCTTCGGGATGATGTCCACTGAAGCTTTCTTT.

The genes are TRBV24-1 and TRBJ1-4; D gene ambiguous. This CDR3 contains 14 residues. Germline lookup yields CDR1 KGHDR and CDR2 SFDVKD. With 5 bases removed from V and 3 bases from J, the gap between germline ends came to 9 bases. CDR3 in DNA: TGTGCCACCAGTGTAGGTGGGGCTAATGAAAAACTGTTTTTT. Its protein product is CATSVGGANEKLFF.

The V call is TRBV20-1, the J call TRBJ1-2, with 10 bases aligning to TRBD1. Germline assignment: CDR1 DFQATT and CDR2 SNEGSKA (reference sequence). The CDR3 spans 14 residues. Losses at the gene ends were 6 bases for V and 0 bases for J; bases not matched to a gene: 4. The CDR3 sequence: CSATGTGANYGYTF. CDR3 DNA sequence: TGCAGTGCCACCGGGACAGGGGCTAACTATGGCTACACCTTC.

This clonotype was counted many times. CDR3 nucleotide sequence: TGTACCCCCGACGTGTGGGGCTACACCTTC. This gives the protein CTPDVWGYTF. The chain carries TRBV9 and TRBJ1-2; D gene uncertain. The CDR3 covers 10 residues. Per germline, CDR1 SGDLS and CDR2 YYNGEE.

This clonotype was counted many times. This chain uses TRBV11-2 with TRBJ1-3; possibly TRBD1 for D (6 bases). Germline-derived CDR1 and CDR2 are SGHAT and FQNNGV. Trimming removed 1 base from V and 4 bases from J, with 8 bases in between. The CDR3 runs 14 residues. The CDR3 sequence: CASSLAGDGNTIYF. The CDR3 coding sequence is TGTGCCAGCAGCTTAGCAGGGGACGGAAACACCATATATTTT.

About this clonotype: Being one base from a much bigger clone, this may be a read error. The genes are TRBV30 and TRBJ1-2; TRBD1 might be the D (5 bases). Trimming cost V 4 bases and J 4 bases, with 16 bases left between them. Germline V gene lookup returns CDR1 GTSNPN and CDR2 SVGIG (reference sequence). CDR3 size: 14 residues. The chain's CDR3 is CAWNGAGQTYGYTF. The CDR3 DNA sequence: TGTGCCTGGAACGGGGCGGGGCAGACCTATGGCTACACCTTC.

A remark on this clonotype: An end of the junction differs from the germline gene, which may be a read error. DNA for the CDR3: TGTGCCAGCAGGGGACAGCCGAACACTGAAGCTCTCTTT. It yields the protein CASRGQPNTEALF. V gene TRBV7-9 combines with J gene TRBJ1-1, with TRBD1 matching over 7 bases. CDR3 length: 13 amino acids. Germline V gene data show CDR1 as SEHNR and CDR2 as FQNEAQ (reference sequence).

The chain recombines TRBV18 with TRBJ1-4; no clear D. Germline-derived CDR1 and CDR2 are KGHSH and LQKENI. Deletions cut 3 bases from V and 8 bases from J, with 16 bases between. The CDR3 runs to 15 residues. This chain's CDR3 is CASSPRAEMREKLFF. The CDR3 nucleotides are TGTGCCAGCTCACCCCGGGCGGAAATGAGAGAAAAACTGTTTTTT.

The V gene is TRBV29-1, the J gene TRBJ2-5, with 7 bases fitting TRBD1. Germline lookup yields CDR1 SQVTM and CDR2 ANQGSEA. This CDR3 spans 17 amino acids. The ends lost 3 bases at V and 5 bases at J; junction bases unmatched: 18. The CDR3 DNA sequence: TGCAGCGTTGAGGCCCAACCCCGACAGGGTGGGTCGGAGACCCAGTACTTC. Translating gives CSVEAQPRQGGSETQYF.

This clonotype was picked up many times. The chain uses TRBV6-6 and TRBJ2-5; D perhaps matches TRBD1 (6 bases). The CDR3 loop spans 13 amino acids. Per germline, CDR1 MNHNY and CDR2 SVGAGI (reference sequence). Trimming took off 4 bases at V and 5 bases at J, with 11 bases between the two ends. CDR3 bases: TGTGCCAGCAGTTCTGGGGGCGTCGAGACCCAGTACTTC. The encoded protein is CASSSGGVETQYF.

This clonotype has a count of ten or more. V is TRBV11-3 and J is TRBJ2-7; 7 positions match TRBD1. Trimming at V came to 5 bases and at J to 2 bases, leaving 9 bases not matched to a gene. Germline values: CDR1 SGHNT, CDR2 YENEEA. CDR3 length equals 15 residues. The CDR3 sequence is CASSRTGQATYEQYF. CDR3 nucleotides: TGTGCCAGCAGCCGGACCGGACAGGCCACCTACGAGCAGTACTTC.

V gene TRBV7-3 combines with J gene TRBJ1-1, with D maybe TRBD1 (6 bases). The CDR3 consists of 14 residues. Germline V gene sequence: CDR1 SGHTA, CDR2 FQGTGA. V dropped 3 bases and J dropped 5 bases, with 13 bases sitting between them. The CDR3 spells CASSLGRGGTEAFF. The CDR3 DNA reads TGTGCCAGCAGCTTGGGCAGGGGTGGGACTGAAGCTTTCTTT.

The chain has TRBV24-1 and TRBJ2-5; D is perhaps TRBD1 or TRBD2 (6 bases each). Between the trimmed V and J ends, which lost 2 bases and 4 bases, there was a span of 10 bases. The CDR3 sequence is 14 residues long. CDR1 is KGHDR and CDR2 is SFDVKD in the germline V gene. The CDR3 protein is CATSDSGAGETQYF. The CDR3 nucleotides read TGTGCCACCAGTGATTCGGGGGCAGGAGAGACCCAGTACTTC.